This is a list of T cell receptor beta chains from one sample in a study of cytomegalovirus exposure and HLA in healthy donors. Profiled with immunoSEQ multiplex PCR; TCRdb holds only in-frame clones, not every one. This table holds more than 95,000 clones, around 80% found once. Sequenced: PBMCs. Receptor source: a woman aged 40 to 50 in good health and CMV-seronegative. The CDR3 runs from the conserved cysteine through the conserved F or W. The D gene is left open where the match is weak. Part of the rows lack a size; the others show once, few, many or a class for expanded clones.

V gene: TRBV15
J gene: TRBJ1-2
D gene: TRBD1
clone size: few
CDR3 DNA: TGTGCCACCAGGCCCCCGGGACAGGACCTCTATGGCTACACCTTC
CDR3 protein: CATRPPGQDLYGYTF

V gene: TRBV9
J gene: TRBJ1-1
D gene: .
clone size: .
CDR3 DNA: TGTGCCAGCAGCACAGGACAGAATTTGAACACTGAAGCTTTCTTT
CDR3 protein: CASSTGQNLNTEAFF

V gene: TRBV28
J gene: TRBJ2-1
D gene: TRBD2
clone size: .
CDR3 DNA: TGTGCCAGCAGCAGTAATAGCGGGAGTTTCGACAATGAGCAGTTCTTC
CDR3 protein: CASSSNSGSFDNEQFF

V gene: TRBV4-3
J gene: TRBJ2-7
D gene: TRBD2
clone size: .
CDR3 DNA: TGCGCCAGCAGCCATGGCACGGGACGGACTAGCTCCTACGAGCAGTACTTC
CDR3 protein: CASSHGTGRTSSYEQYF

V gene: TRBV19
J gene: TRBJ2-1
D gene: TRBD1
clone size: .
CDR3 DNA: TGTGCCAGTACCCCGGGACAGTCCAACAATGAGCAGTTCTTC
CDR3 protein: CASTPGQSNNEQFF

V gene: TRBV9
J gene: TRBJ2-3
D gene: .
clone size: .
CDR3 DNA: TGTGCCAGCAGCGTAGTTGATGGTTCGGGCACAGATACGCAGTATTTT
CDR3 protein: CASSVVDGSGTDTQYF

V gene: TRBV2
J gene: TRBJ1-4
D gene: .
clone size: .
CDR3 DNA: TGTGCCAGCAGTCCTTTTACAGGGATTAATGAAAAACTGTTTTTT
CDR3 protein: CASSPFTGINEKLFF

V gene: TRBV7-8
J gene: TRBJ2-1
D gene: .
clone size: .
CDR3 DNA: TGTGCCAGCAGCATCGCGGTAGCGGAATACAATGAGCAGTTCTTC
CDR3 protein: CASSIAVAEYNEQFF

V gene: TRBV11-3
J gene: TRBJ2-7
D gene: .
clone size: few
CDR3 DNA: TGTGCCAGCAGCTCCAGGGGAGGGGACGAGCAGTACTTC
CDR3 protein: CASSSRGGDEQYF

V gene: TRBV7-9
J gene: TRBJ2-7
D gene: .
clone size: .
CDR3 DNA: TGTGCCAGCAGCTTCTTCCCGGGAGACCACGAGCAGTACTTC
CDR3 protein: CASSFFPGDHEQYF

V gene: TRBV7-9
J gene: TRBJ1-2
D gene: .
clone size: .
CDR3 DNA: TGTTCCAGCAGCACACGACAGGAGTCGGCTAACTATGGCTACACCTTC
CDR3 protein: CSSSTRQESANYGYTF

V gene: TRBV7-9
J gene: TRBJ2-7
D gene: TRBD2
clone size: .
CDR3 DNA: TGTGCCAGCAGCTTATCGGTGGGCACTAGCGGGTCTTACGAGCAGTACTTC
CDR3 protein: CASSLSVGTSGSYEQYF

V gene: TRBV7-9
J gene: TRBJ1-1
D gene: .
clone size: .
CDR3 DNA: TGTGCCAGCAGCCTATTTCCGGGCACTGAAGCTTTCTTT
CDR3 protein: CASSLFPGTEAFF

V gene: TRBV29-1
J gene: TRBJ2-1
D gene: TRBD1
clone size: .
CDR3 DNA: TGCAGCGTTGAAGATATGGGACAGACCCCGCTATACAATGAGCAGTTCTTC
CDR3 protein: CSVEDMGQTPLYNEQFF

V gene: TRBV18
J gene: TRBJ1-5
D gene: TRBD1
clone size: .
CDR3 DNA: TGTGCCAGCTCACCACGGGGGACAGGGGGCGATCAGCCCCAGCATTTT
CDR3 protein: CASSPRGTGGDQPQHF

V gene: TRBV14
J gene: TRBJ2-7
D gene: .
clone size: .
CDR3 DNA: TGTGCCAGCAGCCAACATCCTACCGGGACACGGGCCTACGAGCAGTACTTC
CDR3 protein: CASSQHPTGTRAYEQYF

V gene: TRBV7-6
J gene: TRBJ2-2
D gene: TRBD1
clone size: .
CDR3 DNA: TGTGCCAGCAGCCAGTTACCGGGACAGGGGTACACCGGGGAGCTGTTTTTT
CDR3 protein: CASSQLPGQGYTGELFF

V gene: TRBV2
J gene: TRBJ2-1
D gene: TRBD2
clone size: few
CDR3 DNA: TGTGCCAGCAGGGTAGCGGGAGGATCTTACAATGAGCAGTTCTTC
CDR3 protein: CASRVAGGSYNEQFF